This T cell receptor (beta chain) was captured by sequencing in a study of blood T cell repertoires in COVID-19. Study background: The study drew acute and convalescent COVID-19 samples from the United States, Italy and Spain. Sources were T cells, B-cell-depleted T cells, or PBMCs; the material itself was cDNA or gDNA.

Germline V lookup: CDR1 MGHRA, CDR2 YSYEKL. This CDR3 comprises 16 residues. The J segment lost 1 base and the V segment lost 0 bases, leaving 0 bases of the junction unmatched. Per the original methods: Amplification from reference gene primers served as the basis for estimated nucleated cell counts. Method: immunoSEQ multiplex PCR; TCRdb's copy keeps in-frame clones and lacks some. The V and J calls and clone size were taken over from that table, and D and trimming were inferred from the DNA. This sample carries tens of thousands of clones, approximately 83% of them seen once, and the ten largest clones take around 4.1%.

The source is a woman in her fifties or sixties with acute or convalescent COVID-19. The rearrangement joins TRBV4-1 to TRBJ2-7; TRBD2 matches at 13 bases. Sequenced: peripheral blood. The DNA of the CDR3 is TGCGCCAGCAGCCAAGAACTAGCGGGGGGGTCCTACGAGCAGTACTTC. It translates to CASSQELAGGSYEQYF.